This TCR beta chain is from a study of response to subunit inactivated influenza vaccine. The CDR3 contains 14 residues. The germline V and J ends were trimmed by 7 bases and 2 bases, with 9 bases remaining between them. Germline V gives CDR1 MRHNA, CDR2 SNTAGT. In TCRdb, the RT-PCR reads were re-called with MiXCR into one record per CDR3 protein. This sample has hundreds of thousands of distinct CDR3 sequences, with over 25% found just once. V gene TRBV6-4 combines with J gene TRBJ1-6; no reliable D call. The sequencing here drew on CD4+ T cells sorted from PBMCs, taken less than 6 days after vaccination. The source is a man aged 50-60 years who received an inactivated influenza vaccine. The CDR3 loop is CASTDIPYNSPLHF. Written as DNA, the CDR3 is TGTGCCAGCACCGACATTCCCTATAATTCACCCCTCCACTTT.